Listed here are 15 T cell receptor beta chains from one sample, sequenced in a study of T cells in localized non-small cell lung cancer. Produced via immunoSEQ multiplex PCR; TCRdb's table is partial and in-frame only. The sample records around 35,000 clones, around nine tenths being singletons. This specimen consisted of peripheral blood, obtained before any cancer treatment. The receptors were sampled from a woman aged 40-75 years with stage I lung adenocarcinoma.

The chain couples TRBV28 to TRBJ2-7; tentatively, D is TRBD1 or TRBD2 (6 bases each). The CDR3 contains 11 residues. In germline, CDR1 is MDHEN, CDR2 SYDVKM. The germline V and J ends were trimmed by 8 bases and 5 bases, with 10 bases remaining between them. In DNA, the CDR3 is TGTGCCAGCGAGGGGGGCAACGAGCAGTACTTC. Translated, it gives CASEGGNEQYF.

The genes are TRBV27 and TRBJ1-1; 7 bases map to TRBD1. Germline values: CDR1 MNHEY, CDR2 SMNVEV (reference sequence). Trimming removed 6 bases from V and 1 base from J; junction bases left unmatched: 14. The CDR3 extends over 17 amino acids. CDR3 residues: CASSNLWRGQPNTEAFF. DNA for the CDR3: TGTGCCAGCAGCAACTTATGGAGGGGACAGCCGAACACTGAAGCTTTCTTT.

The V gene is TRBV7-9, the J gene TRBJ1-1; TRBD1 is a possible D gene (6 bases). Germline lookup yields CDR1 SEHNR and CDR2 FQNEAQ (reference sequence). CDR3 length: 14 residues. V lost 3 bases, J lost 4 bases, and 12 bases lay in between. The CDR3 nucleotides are TGTGCCAGCAGCTTCGGGGGCCGGGGCACTGAAGCTTTCTTT. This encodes CASSFGGRGTEAFF.

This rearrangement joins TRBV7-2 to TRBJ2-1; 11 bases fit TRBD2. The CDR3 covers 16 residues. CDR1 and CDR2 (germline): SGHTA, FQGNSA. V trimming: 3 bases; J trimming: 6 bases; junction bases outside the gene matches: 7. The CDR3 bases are TGTGCCAGCAGCTTGACTAGCGGGGCTGGCGGCAATGAGCAGTTCTTC. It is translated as CASSLTSGAGGNEQFF.

The CDR3 here is CASSLSGGNQPQHF. In DNA, the CDR3 is TGTGCCAGCAGCTTATCGGGTGGGAATCAGCCCCAGCATTTT. The genes are TRBV7-8 and TRBJ1-5; D unclear. Looked up from germline, CDR1 is SGHVS and CDR2 is FQNEAQ. The CDR3 is made up of 14 amino acids. Between the trimmed V and J ends, which lost 2 bases and 4 bases, there was a span of 9 bases.

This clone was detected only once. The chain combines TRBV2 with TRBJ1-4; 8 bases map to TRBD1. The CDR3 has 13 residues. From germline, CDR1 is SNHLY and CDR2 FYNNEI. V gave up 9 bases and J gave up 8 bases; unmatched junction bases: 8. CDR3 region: CASRTGNGEKLFF. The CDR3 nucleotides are TGTGCCAGTCGGACAGGGAACGGGGAAAAACTGTTTTTT.

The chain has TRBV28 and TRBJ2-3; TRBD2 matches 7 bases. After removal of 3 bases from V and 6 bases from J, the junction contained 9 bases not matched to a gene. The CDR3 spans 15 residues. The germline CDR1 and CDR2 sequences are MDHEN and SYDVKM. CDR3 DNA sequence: TGTGCCAGCAGTTTGTTGGGGGGGGTTCTGGATACGCAGTATTTT. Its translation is CASSLLGGVLDTQYF.

CDR3 region: CATRDTRNEKLFF. The CDR3 nucleotides are TGTGCCACCCGGGACACAAGAAATGAAAAACTGTTTTTT. The chain is built from TRBV19 and TRBJ1-4, with D maybe TRBD1 (6 bases). V was clipped by 10 bases and J by 5 bases, with 14 bases between them. This CDR3 region has 13 residues. Germline V gives CDR1 LNHDA, CDR2 SQIVND (reference sequence).

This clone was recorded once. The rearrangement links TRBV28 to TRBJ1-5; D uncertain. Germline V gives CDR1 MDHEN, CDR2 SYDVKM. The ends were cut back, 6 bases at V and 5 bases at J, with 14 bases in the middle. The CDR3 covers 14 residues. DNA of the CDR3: TGTGCCAGCAGAGGCGGGGTACCCTATCAGCCCCAGCATTTT. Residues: CASRGGVPYQPQHF. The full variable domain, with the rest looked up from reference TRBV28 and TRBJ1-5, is DVKVTQSSRYLVKRTGEKVFLECVQDMDHENMFWYRQDPGLGLRLIYFSYDVKMKEKGDIPEGYSVSREKKERFSLILESASTNQTSMYLCASRGGVPYQPQHFGDGTRLSIL.

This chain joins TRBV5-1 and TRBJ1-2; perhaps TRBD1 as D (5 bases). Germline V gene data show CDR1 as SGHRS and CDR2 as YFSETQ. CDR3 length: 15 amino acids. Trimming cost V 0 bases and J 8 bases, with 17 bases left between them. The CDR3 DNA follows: TGCGCCAGCAGCTTGGGCGCAGGGTCTACGCAAGGCTACACCTTC. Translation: CASSLGAGSTQGYTF.

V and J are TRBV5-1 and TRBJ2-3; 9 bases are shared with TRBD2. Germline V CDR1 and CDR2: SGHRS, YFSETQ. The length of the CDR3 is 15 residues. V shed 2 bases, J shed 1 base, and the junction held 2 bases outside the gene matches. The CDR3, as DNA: TGCGCCAGCAGCTTCTGGACTAGCGGCACAGATACGCAGTATTTT. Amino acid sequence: CASSFWTSGTDTQYF. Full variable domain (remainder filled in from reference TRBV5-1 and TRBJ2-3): KAGVTQTPRYLIKTRGQQVTLSCSPISGHRSVSWYQQTPGQGLQFLFEYFSETQRNKGNFPGRFSGRQFSNSRSEMNVSTLELGDSALYLCASSFWTSGTDTQYFGPGTRLTVL.

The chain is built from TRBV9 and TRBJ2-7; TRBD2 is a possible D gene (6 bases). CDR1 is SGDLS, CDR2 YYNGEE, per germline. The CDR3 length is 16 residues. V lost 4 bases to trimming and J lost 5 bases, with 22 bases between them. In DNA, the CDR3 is TGTGCCAGCAGCTTATCAGCCGGGGGTTCTTCAGACGAGCAGTACTTC. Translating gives CASSLSAGGSSDEQYF.

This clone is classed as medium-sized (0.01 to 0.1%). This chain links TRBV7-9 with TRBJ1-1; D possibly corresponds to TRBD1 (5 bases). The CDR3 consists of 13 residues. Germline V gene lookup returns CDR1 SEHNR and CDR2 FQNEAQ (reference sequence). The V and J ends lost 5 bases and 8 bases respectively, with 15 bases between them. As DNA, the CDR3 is TGTGCCAGCAGCCCGAGCAGGGTAAGGGAAGCTTTCTTT. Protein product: CASSPSRVREAFF.

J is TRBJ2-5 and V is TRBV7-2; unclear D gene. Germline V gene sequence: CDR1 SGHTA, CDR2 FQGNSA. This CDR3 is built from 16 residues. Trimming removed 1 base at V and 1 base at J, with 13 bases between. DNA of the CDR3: TGTGCCAGCAGCTTAGGGGGATTGGTATTCCAAGAGACCCAGTACTTC. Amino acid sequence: CASSLGGLVFQETQYF. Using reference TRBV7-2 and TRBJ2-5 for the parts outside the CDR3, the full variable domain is GAGVSQSPSNKVTEKGKDVELRCDPISGHTALYWYRQSLGQGLEFLIYFQGNSAPDKSGLPSDRFSAERTGGSVSTLTIQRTQQEDSAVYLCASSLGGLVFQETQYFGPGTRLLVL.

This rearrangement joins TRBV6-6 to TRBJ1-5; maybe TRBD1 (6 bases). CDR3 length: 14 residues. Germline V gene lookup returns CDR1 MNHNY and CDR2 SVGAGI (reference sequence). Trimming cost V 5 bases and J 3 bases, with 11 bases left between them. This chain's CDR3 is CASSRQGYNQPQHF. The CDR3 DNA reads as TGTGCCAGCAGTCGGCAGGGGTACAATCAGCCCCAGCATTTT.